This TCR beta chain was profiled in a study of T cells in Graves' hyperthyroidism and ophthalmopathy. This clonotype has a handful of counts. Trimming stripped 2 bases from V and 6 bases from J, with 10 bases between. Germline-derived CDR1 and CDR2 are MDHEN and SYDVKM. The CDR3 extends over 14 amino acids. Patients aged 18 to 65 with hyperthyroidism were newly diagnosed, with duration under 2 months. Uncontrolled infection, other autoimmune disease, pregnancy or lactation barred patients from enrollment. Diagnoses used clinical symptoms, serum thyroxine and TRAb, thyroid ultrasound and orbital computed tomography. An approximately 10 ml volume of fresh peripheral blood provided the PBMCs. Amplification targeted TCR beta CDR3 regions from RNA transcripts. The HTBI set primed first-round TCR CDR3 RT-PCR. TCRdb independently ran MiXCR on the multiplex PCR reads; one entry per CDR3 protein. The data show 300,000 to 350,000 distinct CDR3 sequences, with 21% seen just once and 50% to 65% held by the top ten.

This TCR derives from a woman in her forties or fifties with Graves' hyperthyroidism. What was sequenced was blood. The chain employs TRBV28 and TRBJ1-4; a weak D match, TRBD1 (5 bases). CDR3 protein: CASSLQVGDEKLFF. As DNA, the CDR3 is TGTGCCAGCAGTTTACAGGTGGGGGATGAAAAACTGTTTTTT.